The rows below give T cell receptor beta chains drawn from one sample of a study of cytomegalovirus exposure and HLA in healthy donors. Assay: immunoSEQ multiplex PCR; the TCRdb copy retains only in-frame clones and omits some. This table holds 150,000 or so clones, about four fifths found once. Sequencing was performed on PBMCs. These receptors all come from a man between 18 and 29 years old in good health and CMV-seronegative. Each CDR3 is given with its conserved first and last residue.

j_call | v_call | cdr3_length | cdr3_aa
TRBJ2-5 | TRBV7-9 | 13 | CASSLISGETQYF
TRBJ1-1 | TRBV7-2 | 15 | CASSSYLGGHTEAFF
TRBJ1-5 | TRBV7-9 | 12 | CASSFPNQPQHF
TRBJ1-2 | TRBV30 | 12 | CAWSINRGGYTF
TRBJ2-2 | TRBV29-1 | 17 | CSVGRQGALVNTGELFF
TRBJ2-3 | TRBV5-1 | 18 | CASSLHLTGGWGTDTQYF
TRBJ2-7 | TRBV5-1 | 14 | CASSIRQDSYEQYF
TRBJ2-7 | TRBV6-5 | 15 | CASSYLTGHSYEQYF
TRBJ2-2 | TRBV11-1 | 15 | CASSLGTGNTGELFF
TRBJ1-5 | TRBV15 | 16 | CATSRIWATSNQPQHF
TRBJ1-6 | TRBV6-5 | 15 | CASSPRDSLNSPLHF
TRBJ2-3 | TRBV4-3 | 15 | CASSQTHGITDTQYF
TRBJ2-5 | TRBV4-2 | 16 | CASSQSGLAGGETQYF
TRBJ1-5 | TRBV23-1 | 17 | CASSQSMRQLINQPQHF
TRBJ1-2 | TRBV5-6 | 15 | CASSLEADRRRGYTF
TRBJ2-7 | TRBV19 | 11 | CASSTGYEQYF
TRBJ2-5 | TRBV7-8 | 14 | CASSSDRDQETQYF
TRBJ2-1 | TRBV5-1 | 15 | CASSLVAFSYNEQFF
TRBJ1-2 | TRBV9 | 16 | CASSVVYASENYGYTF
TRBJ1-4 | TRBV28 | 15 | CASRGAQGLREKLFF
TRBJ2-5 | TRBV7-9 | 13 | CASRFAAIETQYF
TRBJ1-1 | TRBV13 | 15 | CASSPTTGVATEAFF
TRBJ2-3 | TRBV19 | 15 | CASSKGQLSSDTQYF
TRBJ2-5 | TRBV6-5 | 12 | CASSWQGETQYF
TRBJ2-7 | TRBV7-6 | 16 | CASSSLSGKGTYEQYF
TRBJ2-3 | TRBV6-4 | 14 | CASKQDRGTDTQYF
TRBJ1-2 | TRBV6-1 | 14 | CASRSGESNYGYTF